This T cell receptor (beta chain) was captured in a study of technical replicates of blood from several donors. Only in-frame clones appear in the TCRdb table, and some are missing; sequencing was by immunoSEQ multiplex PCR. Of under 90,000 clones in the sample, 95% to 97% were seen once. CDR1 and CDR2 (germline): MNHEY, SMNVEV (reference sequence). The CDR3 spans 14 residues. The J segment lost 3 bases and the V segment lost 3 bases, leaving 1 base of the junction unmatched. Sequencing was performed on T cells isolated from PBMCs. V gene TRBV27 combines with J gene TRBJ2-1; 8 bases match TRBD2. This TCR was sampled from a human donor in good health. CDR3: CASSFGTSYNEQFF. CDR3 sequence (DNA): TGTGCCAGCAGTTTTGGGACTAGCTACAATGAGCAGTTCTTC.